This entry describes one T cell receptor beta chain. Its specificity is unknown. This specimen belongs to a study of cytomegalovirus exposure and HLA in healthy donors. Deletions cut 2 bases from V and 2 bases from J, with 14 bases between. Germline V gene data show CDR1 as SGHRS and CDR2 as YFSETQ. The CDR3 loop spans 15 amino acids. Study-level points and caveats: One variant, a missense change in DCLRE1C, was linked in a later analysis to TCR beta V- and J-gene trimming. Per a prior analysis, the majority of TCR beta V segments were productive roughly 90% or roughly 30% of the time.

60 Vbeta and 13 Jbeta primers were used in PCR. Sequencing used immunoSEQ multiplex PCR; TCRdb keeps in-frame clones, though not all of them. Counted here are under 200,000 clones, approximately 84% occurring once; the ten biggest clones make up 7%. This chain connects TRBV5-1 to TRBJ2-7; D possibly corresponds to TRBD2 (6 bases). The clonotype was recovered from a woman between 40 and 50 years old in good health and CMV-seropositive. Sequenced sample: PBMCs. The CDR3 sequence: CASSLGGNSPYEQYF. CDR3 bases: TGCGCCAGCAGCTTAGGAGGGAACAGCCCCTACGAGCAGTACTTC. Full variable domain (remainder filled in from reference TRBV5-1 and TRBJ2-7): KAGVTQTPRYLIKTRGQQVTLSCSPISGHRSVSWYQQTPGQGLQFLFEYFSETQRNKGNFPGRFSGRQFSNSRSEMNVSTLELGDSALYLCASSLGGNSPYEQYFGPGTRLTVT.